These 19 T cell receptor beta chains were all obtained from the same sample, sequenced in a study of long-term antiretroviral therapy in people with HIV. At the survey level, the v3.0 immunoSEQ assay was run. Data came from immunoSEQ multiplex PCR; TCRdb stores just in-frame clones and leaves some out. Counted here are approximately 22,000 clones, around four fifths occurring once; the ten biggest clones make up 3.4%. This specimen consisted of unsorted PBMCs, obtained 1.9 years after starting antiretroviral therapy. These receptors all stem from a woman in her fifties or sixties with HIV.

As concerns this clone: One end of the junction is discordant with germline, which a read error may explain. This sequence joins TRBV7-9 and TRBJ2-3; D call uncertain. Germline loops: CDR1 SEHNR, CDR2 FQNEAQ (reference sequence). This CDR3 spans 18 amino acids. The CDR3 protein is CASSLGPVDILRTDMQYF. The CDR3 region has the DNA TGTGCCAGCAGCTTAGGGCCAGTTGATATTCTGAGAACAGATATGCAGTATTTT.

A few counts support this clone. The chain uses TRBV7-3 and TRBJ2-2, with D perhaps matching TRBD2 (5 bases). Looked up from germline, CDR1 is SGHTA and CDR2 is FQGTGA. The CDR3 length is 14 residues. V was cut by 5 bases and J by 6 bases, with 13 bases left in between. The CDR3: CASSQGPSPGELFF. DNA for the CDR3: TGTGCCAGCAGCCAAGGGCCTAGCCCCGGGGAGCTGTTTTTT.

The V gene is TRBV5-1, the J gene TRBJ1-4; 9 bases are a match to TRBD1. Germline values: CDR1 SGHRS, CDR2 YFSETQ. This CDR3 contains 14 residues. V dropped 4 bases and J dropped 4; count of bases not matched to a gene: 2. This CDR3 reads CASSAGQGNEKLFF. The CDR3 nucleotides read TGCGCCAGCAGCGCGGGACAGGGTAATGAAAAACTGTTTTTT.

The rearrangement joins TRBV2 to TRBJ1-5; the D gene is possibly TRBD1 (5 bases). The V end lost 4 bases, the J end lost 0 bases, and 10 bases lay between the germline ends. CDR1 and CDR2 (germline): SNHLY, FYNNEI. The CDR3 has 15 amino acids. The CDR3 DNA reads as TGTGCCAGCAGTGCCGGGGGTCTTAGCAATCAGCCCCAGCATTTT. Translating gives CASSAGGLSNQPQHF. The full variable domain, completed using reference TRBV2 and TRBJ1-5, is EPEVTQTPSHQVTQMGQEVILRCVPISNHLYFYWYRQILGQKVEFLVSFYNNEISEKSEIFDDQFSVERPDGSNFTLKIRSTKLEDSAMYFCASSAGGLSNQPQHFGDGTRLSIL.

The rearrangement joins TRBV19 to TRBJ1-5; 7 positions agree with TRBD1. Per germline, CDR1 LNHDA and CDR2 SQIVND (reference sequence). The CDR3 sequence is 12 residues long. V shed 5 bases and J 10 bases; nucleotides not matched to a gene: 5. The CDR3 sequence is CASSSRTGPQHF. The CDR3 nucleotides read TGTGCCAGTAGTTCCCGGACAGGCCCCCAGCATTTT.

The chain uses TRBV4-1 and TRBJ1-1; D possibly corresponds to TRBD1 (5 bases). This CDR3 has 14 amino acids. V was shortened by 3 bases and J by 0 bases, with 8 bases between the two germline ends. CDR1 is MGHRA and CDR2 is YSYEKL in the germline V gene. The DNA of the CDR3 is TGCGCCAGCAGCCAGGGACCCCTGAACACTGAAGCTTTCTTT. It codes for CASSQGPLNTEAFF.

The J gene is TRBJ2-1, the V gene TRBV5-1; TRBD2 matches at 9 bases. This CDR3 spans 16 amino acids. Germline CDR1 is SGHRS and CDR2 is YFSETQ. V lost 4 bases, J lost 9 bases, and 14 bases stayed unmatched. For the CDR3, the DNA is TGCGCCAGCAGCGTAGGGACTAGCTCTCGGGGGGCTGAGCAGTTCTTC. It is translated as CASSVGTSSRGAEQFF.

This chain joins TRBV25-1 and TRBJ2-3; D uncertain. The CDR3 runs 11 residues. Trimming removed 7 bases from V and 0 bases from J, with 2 bases in between. Germline V gene lookup returns CDR1 MGHDK and CDR2 SYGVNS. CDR3 DNA sequence: TGTGCCAGCACTAGCACAGATACGCAGTATTTT. It is translated as CASTSTDTQYF.

The V gene is TRBV7-9, the J gene TRBJ1-1, with 10 bases that match TRBD1. The CDR3 extends over 18 amino acids. With V trimmed by 1 base and J by 0 bases, 8 bases remained unmatched. Germline CDR1 reads SEHNR; CDR2 reads FQNEAQ (reference sequence). CDR3 loop: CASSLGQGAMGVNTEAFF. CDR3 sequence (DNA): TGTGCCAGCAGCTTAGGACAGGGGGCGATGGGAGTGAACACTGAAGCTTTCTTT.

The gene calls are TRBV11-2 and TRBJ1-1, with D hard to call. The V end was cut by 4 bases, the J end by 0 bases, with 9 bases between. Germline CDR1 reads SGHAT; CDR2 reads FQNNGV. CDR3 size: 14 residues. CDR3: CASSSKRMNTEAFF. The CDR3 bases are TGTGCCAGCAGCTCCAAGCGAATGAACACTGAAGCTTTCTTT. Looking up the rest from reference TRBV11-2 and TRBJ1-1 gives the full variable domain: EAGVAQSPRYKIIEKRQSVAFWCNPISGHATLYWYQQILGQGPKLLIQFQNNGVVDDSQLPKDRFSAERLKGVDSTLKIQPAKLEDSAVYLCASSSKRMNTEAFFGQGTRLTVV.

The gene calls are TRBV2 and TRBJ2-7, with D unresolved. Trimming left V 5 bases short and J 0 bases short, with 8 bases between. This CDR3 spans 13 amino acids. Germline CDR1 and CDR2: SNHLY and FYNNEI. The CDR3 is CASSRDLSYEQYF. DNA for the CDR3: TGTGCCAGCAGTAGAGACCTCTCCTACGAGCAGTACTTC.

This chain uses TRBV4-1 with TRBJ1-2; D remains ambiguous. There are 17 residues in the CDR3. With 4 bases removed from V and 2 bases from J, the gap between germline ends came to 20 bases. The germline gives CDR1 MGHRA, CDR2 YSYEKL. The CDR3 coding sequence is TGCGCCAGCAGCCCTGGGCCACCTAGATTTTTAAACTATGGCTACACCTTC. It specifies CASSPGPPRFLNYGYTF.

The chain recombines TRBV28 with TRBJ1-1; the D gene is possibly TRBD1 (6 bases). Trimming left V 5 bases short and J 4 bases short, with 8 bases between. This CDR3 region has 12 residues. Germline V gene data show CDR1 as MDHEN and CDR2 as SYDVKM. In DNA, the CDR3 is TGTGCCAGCAGTGAAGGGGGCACTGAAGCTTTCTTT. Residues: CASSEGGTEAFF.

The genes are TRBV5-1 and TRBJ2-2; D is perhaps TRBD2 (7 bases). CDR3 size: 15 residues. The V end was cut by 3 bases, the J end by 5 bases, with 14 bases between. Germline CDR1 and CDR2: SGHRS and YFSETQ. CDR3 nucleotide sequence: TGCGCCAGCAGCTCTTGGCGGGGGCATACCGGGGAGCTGTTTTTT. Encoded protein: CASSSWRGHTGELFF.

The rearrangement joins TRBV10-3 to TRBJ2-5, with TRBD2 identical over 10 bases. Per germline, CDR1 ENHRY and CDR2 SYGVKD. The CDR3 runs 14 residues. Trimming took 6 bases from V and 4 from J; bases not matched to a gene: 5. The CDR3 DNA reads TGTGCCATCAGAAGCGGGGGGGCCGGAGAGACCCAGTACTTC. Protein sequence: CAIRSGGAGETQYF.

This chain links TRBV6-5 with TRBJ1-5; 8 nucleotides align to TRBD1. The germline gives CDR1 MNHEY, CDR2 SVGAGI. After removal of 6 bases from V and 3 bases from J, the junction contained 7 bases not matched to a gene. The CDR3 runs 15 residues. The chain's CDR3 is CASSTTGENNQPQHF. CDR3 DNA sequence: TGTGCCAGCAGCACGACAGGGGAAAACAATCAGCCCCAGCATTTT.

The chain carries TRBV20-1 and TRBJ2-5, with a possible D match to TRBD1 (6 bases). Germline CDR1 and CDR2: DFQATT and SNEGSKA (reference sequence). V gave up 5 bases and J gave up 4 bases, with 8 bases separating them. This CDR3 comprises 11 residues. CDR3: CSAYRVETQYF. In DNA form, the CDR3 reads TGCAGTGCTTACAGGGTAGAGACCCAGTACTTC.

This chain uses TRBV2 with TRBJ1-2; D is possibly TRBD1 (5 bases). V dropped 4 bases and J dropped 7 bases, with 13 bases sitting between them. The CDR3 spans 13 residues. Germline loops: CDR1 SNHLY, CDR2 FYNNEI. CDR3 amino acids: CASSALGGSGYTF. The CDR3 nucleotides read TGTGCCAGCAGTGCCCTGGGGGGGTCTGGCTACACCTTC.

This chain links TRBV6-1 with TRBJ1-6; D gene unclear. CDR1 and CDR2 from the germline V gene are MNHNS and SASEGT. V dropped 3 bases and J dropped 10 bases, with 16 bases sitting between them. This CDR3 spans 15 amino acids. CDR3 DNA: TGTGCCAGCAGTGAGCCCCTCACAGCTACATCACCCCTCCACTTT. Encoded protein: CASSEPLTATSPLHF.